This passage covers 8 T cell receptor beta chains from one sample sequenced in a study of blood T cells in healthy people across ages. With a J-beta primer mix and a sample-barcoded 5' primer, a second PCR ran about 7 to 12 cycles. TCRdb reanalysed the 5' RACE reads using MiXCR and keeps one entry per CDR3 protein. The table lists 1.5 million to 2 million distinct CDR3 sequences, about 28% of them singletons. The sequenced material came from blood. The receptors shown here come from a woman aged 30 to 39 in good health.

This clonotype was counted at least ten times. The V call is TRBV6-6, the J call TRBJ2-7; D ambiguous. CDR1 and CDR2 from the germline V gene are MNHNY and SVGAGI (reference sequence). The CDR3 has 11 residues. V dropped 11 bases and J dropped 5 bases, with 13 bases sitting between them. The CDR3 sequence is CAPVRIDEQYF. In DNA, the CDR3 is TGTGCCCCCGTCCGGATCGACGAGCAGTACTTC.

This clonotype came up a few times. The rearrangement links TRBV28 to TRBJ2-7; 9 bases are shared with TRBD1. This CDR3 has 16 amino acids. Trimming at V came to 3 bases and at J to 3 bases, leaving 9 bases not matched to a gene. Germline loops: CDR1 MDHEN, CDR2 SYDVKM. The CDR3 nucleotides read TGTGCCAGCAGTTTTATGGACAGGGGACCTATCTACGAGCAGTACTTC. Translated, it gives CASSFMDRGPIYEQYF. Filled out from reference TRBV28 and TRBJ2-7, the complete variable domain reads DVKVTQSSRYLVKRTGEKVFLECVQDMDHENMFWYRQDPGLGLRLIYFSYDVKMKEKGDIPEGYSVSREKKERFSLILESASTNQTSMYLCASSFMDRGPIYEQYFGPGTRLTVT.

As for this clonotype: Just one base apart from a much larger clone, this may be a read error. This sequence joins TRBV6-5 and TRBJ2-1; 7 nucleotides agree with TRBD2. The CDR3 is made up of 15 amino acids. CDR1 is MNHEY and CDR2 is SVGAGI in the germline V gene. CDR3 region: CASTLTGGRYSEQFF. DNA for the CDR3: TGTGCCAGCACCCTGACGGGAGGACGGTACAGTGAGCAGTTCTTC.

V usage is TRBV5-1 and J usage is TRBJ2-1, with 10 nucleotides matching TRBD1. Per germline, CDR1 SGHRS and CDR2 YFSETQ. The CDR3 has 15 amino acids. J lost 5 bases, V lost 4 bases, and 6 bases had no gene match. The DNA of the CDR3 is TGCGCCAGCAGCCCGGACAGGGGGACTGACAATGAGCAGTTCTTC. It specifies CASSPDRGTDNEQFF.

In its sample, this clonotype was seen a few times. The J gene is TRBJ2-3, the V gene TRBV12-3 or TRBV12-4; D possibly corresponds to TRBD1 (6 bases). Between the trimmed V and J ends, which lost 6 bases and 6 bases, there was a span of 19 bases. The CDR3 sequence is 15 residues long. The CDR3 sequence is CASSPLQGVGDTQYF. The CDR3 DNA reads as TGTGCCAGCAGCCCATTACAGGGAGTCGGGGATACGCAGTATTTT.

CDR3 in amino acids: CASNPTGGVQETQYF. The CDR3 DNA follows: TGCGCCAGCAACCCGACAGGGGGAGTCCAAGAGACCCAGTACTTC. This chain connects TRBV5-1 to TRBJ2-5; 9 nucleotides match TRBD1. After removal of 6 bases from V and 1 base from J, the junction contained 7 bases not matched to a gene. Germline CDR1 is SGHRS and CDR2 is YFSETQ. The CDR3 runs 15 residues. Looking up the rest from reference TRBV5-1 and TRBJ2-5 gives the full variable domain: KAGVTQTPRYLIKTRGQQVTLSCSPISGHRSVSWYQQTPGQGLQFLFEYFSETQRNKGNFPGRFSGRQFSNSRSEMNVSTLELGDSALYLCASNPTGGVQETQYFGPGTRLLVL.

There are a few counts of this clonotype. J is TRBJ2-7 and V is TRBV6-2 or TRBV6-3, with D maybe TRBD1 (6 bases). The germline V and J ends were trimmed by 7 bases and 4 bases, with 26 bases remaining between them. This CDR3 has 17 residues. Germline V lookup: CDR1 MNHEY, CDR2 SVGEGT. CDR3 nucleotides: TGTGCCAGCACGGATCGGACAGAACCCACCCTTTTATACGAGCAGTACTTC. This gives the protein CASTDRTEPTLLYEQYF.

This clonotype appeared a few times. CDR3 DNA: TGCAGTGCTAGTGCTGGGACAGGGATTGGTGGCTACACCTTC. Amino acids: CSASAGTGIGGYTF. V gene TRBV20-1 combines with J gene TRBJ1-2; 9 bases map to TRBD1. CDR1 DFQATT and CDR2 SNEGSKA come from the germline V gene (reference sequence). This CDR3 has 14 residues. The V gene end was trimmed by 3 bases and the J gene end by 7 bases; junction bases not matched to a gene: 9.